The source of this T cell receptor (beta chain) is a study of blood T cell repertoires in COVID-19. Seattle patients were enrolled during active infection and followed longitudinally. Trimming shortened V by 8 bases and J by 5 bases, and 12 bases separated the two germline ends. This CDR3 is 12 amino acids long. As originally analysed: How many nucleated cells were present was estimated from reference gene primer amplification. Repertoires were generated with immunoSEQ multiplex PCR, while TCRdb's copy carries only in-frame clones and drops some. The V and J calls and clone size were taken over from that table, and D and trimming were inferred from the DNA. The table shows 230,000 or so clones, with 81% occurring only once.

The sequence came from an elderly woman with COVID-19, enrolled during active disease. The chain recombines TRBV12-3 or TRBV12-4 with TRBJ1-1; no definite D call. The sample was peripheral blood. This CDR3 reads CASLRMLTEAFF. The CDR3 region has the DNA TGTGCCAGCCTCAGGATGTTGACTGAAGCTTTCTTT.